The clone carrying this TCR beta chain occurred a few times. What it recognizes is unknown. All patients experienced relapse after autologous stem cell transplantation, and brentuximab vedotin exposure was variable. The method was immunoSEQ multiplex PCR; TCRdb's version includes in-frame clones alone and lacks a portion of them. The sample yields about 26,000 clones, around two thirds seen once. The data were obtained in a study of PD-1 blockade in classical Hodgkin lymphoma. General study points: Newly diagnosed patients and complete responders had comparable diversity at baseline. TCR diversity rose significantly by C4D1 in CD4+ but not CD8+ cells. The causes of the repertoire differences, possibly disease activity or prior therapy, remain undefined.

With 4 bases clipped from V and 8 bases from J, the junction kept 31 bases outside the gene matches. CDR3 length equals 23 residues. This specimen was peripheral blood mononuclear cells (PBMCs), taken before the second cycle of nivolumab. The chain couples TRBV5-3 to TRBJ1-4; 11 positions match TRBD1. TRBV5-3 is reported as an ORF; its role is uncertain. The sequence was collected from a human donor with classical Hodgkin lymphoma. CDR3 bases: TGTGCCAGAAGCCGATCAAGGACAGGGGGCTTGATCAGGGGGATCAGTGAAGAGGAAAAACTGTTTTTT. Its translation: CARSRSRTGGLIRGISEEEKLFF.